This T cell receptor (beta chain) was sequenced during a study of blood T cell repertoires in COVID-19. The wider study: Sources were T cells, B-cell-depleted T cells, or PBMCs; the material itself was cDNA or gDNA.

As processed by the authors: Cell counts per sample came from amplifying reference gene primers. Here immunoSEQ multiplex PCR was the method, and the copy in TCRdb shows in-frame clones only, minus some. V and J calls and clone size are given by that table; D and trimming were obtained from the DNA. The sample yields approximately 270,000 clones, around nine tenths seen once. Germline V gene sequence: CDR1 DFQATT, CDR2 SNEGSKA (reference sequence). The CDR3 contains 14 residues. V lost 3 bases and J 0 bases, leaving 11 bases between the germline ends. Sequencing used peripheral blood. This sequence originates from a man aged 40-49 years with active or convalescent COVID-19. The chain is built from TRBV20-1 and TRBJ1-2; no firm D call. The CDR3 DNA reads TGCAGTGCTAGTTTAAGGGAGGCTAACTATGGCTACACCTTC. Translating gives CSASLREANYGYTF.